In its sample, the clone carrying this T cell receptor (beta chain) was seen a few times. TCRdb ran MiXCR on the RT-PCR reads and lists one entry per CDR3 protein. Counted here are 150,000 to 200,000 distinct CDR3 sequences, approximately 12% occurring once; the ten biggest clones make up 25% to 30%. These data originate in a study of response to subunit inactivated influenza vaccine. V lost 7 bases to trimming and J lost 5 bases, with 22 bases between them. This CDR3 is built from 16 residues. Germline V gene lookup returns CDR1 MDHEN and CDR2 SYDVKM. This same sample was also taken into another study, of T cells expressing NK-cell markers. That report adds: TCR beta cDNA was made by 5'RACE template switching with UMIs. Of eight sequenced donors, seven were HCMV-seropositive and one HCMV-seronegative. In a group of 5 to 7 donors, dominant NKG2C+ clonotypes represented roughly 1.0-7.0% of CD8+ T cells. Several of the donors also had these clonotypes leading their CD3+CD56-NKG2C+ fraction. There remained a lack of clarity about HCMV specificity of expanded NKG2C+ T cell clones.

The source of this sequence is a man aged 45-65 years who received an inactivated influenza vaccine. This chain links TRBV28 with TRBJ2-3, with D possibly TRBD1 on 8 matching bases. The sequencing here drew on CD8+ T cells sorted from PBMCs, taken approximately 13 days after vaccination. The CDR3 loop reads CASTRTGGERLDTQYF. The CDR3 DNA reads TGTGCCAGCACCCGAACAGGGGGGGAGAGGTTAGATACGCAGTATTTT.